The next 6 T cell receptor beta chains were all read from a single sample in a study of cytomegalovirus exposure and HLA in healthy donors (dated by TCRdb to about 2017). The library was produced with the immunoSEQ multiplex PCR assay. A mixture of 60 forward primers for TCR Vbeta segments and 13 reverse primers for TCR Jbeta segments was used in the multiplex PCR. The source is immuneACCESS, and TCRdb retained only in-frame sequences with V and J called. Part of the clones is not carried over; for the studies checked, unresolved V genes explain less than half of this, and the remainder is unexplained. The sample table holds some 130,000 clones, of which roughly 70% were seen once. The ten largest make up over 1.5% of the sample. Sequenced: PBMCs. All receptors derive from a human donor in good health.

This clone has more than one count but fewer than ten. The gene calls are TRBV29-1 and TRBJ2-7, with TRBD2 identical over 8 bases. Losses at the gene ends were 3 bases for V and 4 bases for J; bases not matched to a gene: 8. Germline assignment: CDR1 SQVTM and CDR2 ANQGSEA. The CDR3 has 14 residues. CDR3 region: CSVEPAGEQYEQYF. CDR3 bases: TGCAGCGTTGAGCCAGCGGGAGAGCAATACGAGCAGTACTTC.

The chain is built from TRBV6-6 and TRBJ2-4; 10 positions agree with TRBD1. Unmatched junction bases numbered 7, after V lost 4 bases and J lost 7 bases. Germline V gene lookup returns CDR1 MNHNY and CDR2 SVGAGI (reference sequence). This CDR3 comprises 15 residues. The CDR3 DNA reads TGTGCCAGCAGTTCCCAGGGACAGGGGCGTAACATTCAGTACTTC. Translated, it gives CASSSQGQGRNIQYF.

This clone is a singleton in its sample. The gene calls are TRBV25-1 and TRBJ1-1, with D possibly matching TRBD1 (6 bases). The germline V gene encodes CDR1 MGHDK and CDR2 SYGVNS. The ends were cut back, 2 bases at V and 6 bases at J, with 13 bases in the middle. This CDR3 comprises 14 residues. The CDR3 protein is CASSEIREGAEAFF. CDR3 nucleotides: TGTGCCAGCAGTGAAATCAGGGAGGGGGCTGAAGCTTTCTTT.

This clone was seen a few times. The V and J genes are TRBV18 and TRBJ2-7, with D perhaps TRBD2 (6 bases). Trimming shortened V by 6 bases and J by 5 bases, and 14 bases separated the two germline ends. Per the germline V gene, CDR1 is KGHSH and CDR2 is LQKENI. The CDR3 is 13 amino acids. As DNA, the CDR3 is TGTGCCAGCTCCCTCGGGGGATCAGACGAGCAGTACTTC. Amino acids: CASSLGGSDEQYF.

This chain uses TRBV28 with TRBJ2-1; TRBD1 aligns across 7 bases. CDR1 and CDR2 (germline): MDHEN, SYDVKM. Trimming removed 3 bases from V and 8 bases from J; junction bases left unmatched: 4. This CDR3 is 13 amino acids long. CDR3 sequence (DNA): TGTGCCAGCAGTTTGGACGACAGGGATGAGCAGTTCTTC. Translating gives CASSLDDRDEQFF.

This clone has just a few counts. This sequence joins TRBV6-6 and TRBJ2-5, with D tentatively TRBD1 (5 bases). This CDR3 spans 13 amino acids. Between the trimmed V and J ends, which lost 0 bases and 5 bases, there was a span of 7 bases. The germline CDR1 and CDR2 sequences are MNHNY and SVGAGI (reference sequence). This CDR3 is CASSYSQGETQYF. CDR3 in DNA: TGTGCCAGCAGTTACTCTCAGGGTGAGACCCAGTACTTC.